This is a list of T cell receptor beta chains from one sample in a study of beta chain features in type 1 diabetes. TCRdb keeps only in-frame clones here, not all; method: immunoSEQ multiplex PCR. The table has some 150,000 clones, 8.5% to 12% seen once; the top ten hold 1.3%. Source material: naive CD4+ T cells from blood. The receptors stem from a man aged 18 to 29 in good health. The CDR3 runs from the conserved cysteine through the conserved F or W. D genes are given only for firm matches. Part of the rows lack a size; the others show once, few, many or a class for expanded clones.

>14|TRBJ2-7|few|-|TRBV19
TGTGCCAGTAGTCCACAACAGGGATCCTACGAGCAGTACTTC
CASSPQQGSYEQYF
>14|TRBJ2-7|-|-|TRBV5-1
TGCGCCAGCAGCTTGGACAAAAGGGGATACGAGCAGTACTTC
CASSLDKRGYEQYF
>16|TRBJ2-7|few|TRBD1|TRBV5-6
TGTGCCAGCAGCCTCGACCCGACAGGGATAGGTTACGAGCAGTACTTC
CASSLDPTGIGYEQYF
>12|TRBJ1-6|many|TRBD1|TRBV25-1
TGTGCCAGCGGGACAGGAAATTCACCCCTCCACTTT
CASGTGNSPLHF
>15|TRBJ2-3|few|TRBD2|TRBV5-1
TGCGCCAGCAGCTTGGCTAGCGGGGGCCGGAATACGCAGTATTTT
CASSLASGGRNTQYF
>12|TRBJ2-1|-|-|TRBV5-6
TGTGCCAGCAGCCACAGATGGGATGAGCAGTTCTTC
CASSHRWDEQFF
>16|TRBJ2-2|-|TRBD1|TRBV7-7
TGTGCCAGCAGCGTTGGACAGGGTTCCAACACCGGGGAGCTGTTTTTT
CASSVGQGSNTGELFF
>13|TRBJ1-5|few|-|TRBV29-1
TGCAGCGTAGGCGGCGGGGGCGATCAGCCCCAGCATTTT
CSVGGGGDQPQHF
>14|TRBJ2-5|-|TRBD1|TRBV6-5
TGTGCCAGCAGTAAGGGACAGGGTGAACAGACCCAGTACTTC
CASSKGQGEQTQYF
>17|TRBJ1-1|few|-|TRBV13
TGTGCCAGCAGCTTAGTAGTGTCAGGTACCCTGAACACTGAAGCTTTCTTT
CASSLVVSGTLNTEAFF
>13|TRBJ2-5|few|-|TRBV5-4
TGTGCCAGCAGCTTGGCAGGGGTGGAGACCCAGTACTTC
CASSLAGVETQYF
>14|TRBJ2-2|-|-|TRBV6-6
TGTGCCAGCAGATGGGGGGTGTTAGCCGGGGAGCTGTTTTTT
CASRWGVLAGELFF
>13|TRBJ2-5|-|-|TRBV11-2
TGTGCCAGCAGCTTGCTCGCAGAAGAGACCCAGTACTTC
CASSLLAEETQYF
>11|TRBJ1-1|many|-|TRBV5-1
TGCGCCAGCAGCGCGGACACTGAAGCTTTCTTT
CASSADTEAFF
>16|TRBJ2-5|few|TRBD1|TRBV5-4
TGTGCCAGCAGCTTGGCGTGGACAGGGGGCCAAGAGACCCAGTACTTC
CASSLAWTGGQETQYF
>17|TRBJ1-2|few|TRBD1|TRBV5-6
TGTGCCAGCAGCTCGCCGGGACAGGGGGAAGAAGAGGTAGGCTACACCTTC
CASSSPGQGEEEVGYTF
>15|TRBJ1-1|-|-|TRBV5-4
TGTGCCAGCAGCTTGGTCCCGGGGGGGAACACTGAAGCTTTCTTT
CASSLVPGGNTEAFF
>14|TRBJ1-1|-|TRBD1|TRBV2
TGTGCCAGCAGTCCGGGACAGGGGAAGACTGAAGCTTTCTTT
CASSPGQGKTEAFF
>15|TRBJ2-3|-|-|TRBV5-4
TGTGCCAGCACCCCGCAGGGGTTTGGGCCAGATACGCAGTATTTT
CASTPQGFGPDTQYF
>15|TRBJ1-2|-|TRBD1|TRBV27
TGTGCCAGCAGCCTTCGGGACAGGTGGACCTATGGCTACACCTTC
CASSLRDRWTYGYTF
>16|TRBJ2-5|few|-|TRBV7-9
TGTGCCAGCAGCCCGCATTTGGAGGGCCACCAAGAGACCCAGTACTTC
CASSPHLEGHQETQYF
>16|TRBJ2-1|-|-|TRBV5-6
TGTGCCAGCAGCCCCCCCCGAGCGCTCTCCTACAATGAGCAGTTCTTC
CASSPPRALSYNEQFF